The 24 T cell receptor beta chains below were found in one sample sequenced in a study of blood T cell repertoires in COVID-19. Profiling relied on immunoSEQ multiplex PCR, and the TCRdb table lists in-frame clones only, not all of them. The table shows some 130,000 clones, with about four fifths occurring only once. Sequenced sample: peripheral blood. All receptors derive from a man older than 75 with acute or convalescent COVID-19.

This chain links TRBV6-5 with TRBJ2-5, with 14 positions matching TRBD2. The CDR3 totals 16 residues. Germline CDR1 and CDR2: MNHEY and SVGAGI. With 4 bases clipped from V and 5 bases from J, the junction kept 6 bases outside the gene matches. The CDR3 DNA is TGTGCCAGCAGTTCACCGGGACTAGCGGGGGTGGAGACCCAGTACTTC. Protein sequence: CASSSPGLAGVETQYF.

This rearrangement joins TRBV14 to TRBJ2-7, with a tentative D call TRBD2 (6 bases). This CDR3 comprises 13 residues. Trimming pared 0 bases from V and 7 bases from J, leaving 10 bases between. Germline V CDR1 and CDR2: SGHDN, FVKESK. In DNA, the CDR3 is TGTGCCAGCAGCCAAGATCGAGGGAGGGAGCAGTACTTC. Its translation: CASSQDRGREQYF. The variable domain in full, with the rest retrieved from reference TRBV14 and TRBJ2-7, is EAGVTQFPSHSVIEKGQTVTLRCDPISGHDNLYWYRRVMGKEIKFLLHFVKESKQDESGMPNNRFLAERTGGTYSTLKVQPAELEDSGVYFCASSQDRGREQYFGPGTRLTVT.

The rearrangement joins TRBV15 to TRBJ2-1; TRBD2 matches at 7 bases. The length of the CDR3 is 16 residues. Germline CDR1 LNHNV, CDR2 YYDKDF (reference sequence). The junction had 9 bases not matched to a gene; V was cut back by 0 bases and J by 7 bases. The chain's CDR3 is CATSRDGAGARNEQFF. DNA of the CDR3: TGTGCCACCAGCAGAGATGGGGCGGGAGCCAGGAATGAGCAGTTCTTC.

The chain joins TRBV18 to TRBJ2-5, with D possibly TRBD2 on 5 matching bases. CDR3 length: 16 amino acids. The ends were cut back, 6 bases at V and 0 bases at J, with 17 bases in the middle. Germline-derived CDR1 and CDR2 are KGHSH and LQKENI. CDR3 loop: CASSQEEVVHQETQYF. Here the CDR3 DNA reads TGTGCCAGCTCCCAGGAGGAGGTCGTCCACCAAGAGACCCAGTACTTC.

The rearrangement uses TRBV11-2 and TRBJ2-5; 9 nucleotides align to TRBD1. The CDR3 consists of 15 residues. The germline V gene encodes CDR1 SGHAT and CDR2 FQNNGV. V dropped 4 bases and J dropped 1; count of bases not matched to a gene: 4. The CDR3 here is CASSYGQGTQETQYF. As DNA, the CDR3 is TGTGCCAGCAGCTATGGACAGGGGACCCAAGAGACCCAGTACTTC.

The gene calls are TRBV19 and TRBJ2-7; perhaps TRBD1 as D (6 bases). This CDR3 has 15 residues. Germline V gene lookup returns CDR1 LNHDA and CDR2 SQIVND (reference sequence). Trimming removed 6 bases at V and 2 bases at J, with 17 bases between. CDR3 in DNA: TGTGCCAGTAGCGCCAAACCCAGGGGTCCCTACGAGCAGTACTTC. As protein: CASSAKPRGPYEQYF.

The chain has TRBV9 and TRBJ2-3; tentatively, D is TRBD2 (6 bases). The CDR3 is 13 amino acids. V was clipped by 1 base and J by 6 bases, with 9 bases between them. The germline gives CDR1 SGDLS, CDR2 YYNGEE. The CDR3 loop reads CASSVLAGDTQYF. CDR3 DNA sequence: TGTGCCAGCAGCGTACTCGCGGGGGATACGCAGTATTTT.

The V gene is TRBV6-5, the J gene TRBJ2-3; 13 bases are a match to TRBD2. The germline V gene encodes CDR1 MNHEY and CDR2 SVGAGI. The CDR3 is 15 residues long. Unmatched junction bases numbered 5, after V lost 5 bases and J lost 6 bases. This CDR3 is CASSKLAGGPDTQYF. The CDR3 DNA reads as TGTGCCAGCAGTAAACTAGCGGGGGGGCCTGATACGCAGTATTTT.

The chain carries TRBV5-6 and TRBJ1-2; no reliable D call. CDR1 is SGHDT and CDR2 is YYEEEE in the germline V gene. There are 12 residues in the CDR3. The V end was cut by 0 bases, the J end by 7 bases, with 7 bases between. CDR3 in DNA: TGTGCCAGCAGCTTGGTTGGCCTTGGCTACACCTTC. Its translation is CASSLVGLGYTF.

V gene TRBV28 combines with J gene TRBJ2-5; TRBD2 matches at 9 bases. The germline gives CDR1 MDHEN, CDR2 SYDVKM. Losses at the gene ends were 4 bases for V and 5 bases for J; bases not matched to a gene: 8. The CDR3 spans 15 residues. The DNA for the CDR3 is TGTGCCAGCAGTTCCGGAGCGGGGGGCATCGAGACCCAGTACTTC. Residues: CASSSGAGGIETQYF.

This chain joins TRBV15 and TRBJ2-2; no reliable D call. Germline CDR1 is LNHNV and CDR2 is YYDKDF (reference sequence). The CDR3 consists of 13 residues. V dropped 0 bases and J dropped 4 bases, with 3 bases sitting between them. CDR3 in amino acids: CATSRDFTGELFF. CDR3 bases: TGTGCCACCAGCAGAGACTTCACCGGGGAGCTGTTTTTT. The full variable domain, its missing parts supplied by reference TRBV15 and TRBJ2-2, is DAMVIQNPRYQVTQFGKPVTLSCSQTLNHNVMYWYQQKSSQAPKLLFHYYDKDFNNEADTPDNFQSRRPNTSFCFLDIRSPGLGDTAMYLCATSRDFTGELFFGEGSRLTVL.

This clone was recorded only once. The chain joins TRBV19 to TRBJ2-6; D is perhaps TRBD2 (6 bases). V lost 5 bases to trimming and J lost 0 bases, with 14 bases between them. The germline gives CDR1 LNHDA, CDR2 SQIVND (reference sequence). The CDR3 has 17 amino acids. DNA for the CDR3: TGTGCCAGTAGTCGGGTGGGACTCAGCTCTGGGGCCAACGTCCTGACTTTC. Its translation: CASSRVGLSSGANVLTF.

This clone was observed many times. This CDR3 is CASRPVWANTEAFF. CDR3 DNA: TGTGCCAGCAGACCTGTGTGGGCGAACACTGAAGCTTTCTTT. This sequence joins TRBV2 and TRBJ1-1, with D unclear. This CDR3 spans 14 amino acids. With 6 bases removed from V and 1 base from J, the gap between germline ends came to 12 bases. CDR1 is SNHLY and CDR2 is FYNNEI in the germline V gene.

This clone was seen once. V is TRBV19 and J is TRBJ1-1; D may be TRBD1 (6 bases). The CDR3 has 13 residues. Trimming cost V 10 bases and J 3 bases, with 15 bases left between them. Germline V CDR1 and CDR2: LNHDA, SQIVND (reference sequence). CDR3 in DNA: TGTGCCACCGCGGGGGGCCGGGACACTGAAGCTTTCTTT. This encodes CATAGGRDTEAFF.

The chain uses TRBV19 and TRBJ2-4; D perhaps matches TRBD2 (6 bases). The CDR3 runs to 14 residues. V lost 3 bases, J lost 5 bases, and 11 bases lay in between. The germline gives CDR1 LNHDA, CDR2 SQIVND (reference sequence). The CDR3, as DNA: TGTGCCAGTAGTATGGGGGGTCGGGAAAACATTCAGTACTTC. Amino acids: CASSMGGRENIQYF.

This clone was seen a few times. V is TRBV19 and J is TRBJ1-3; 9 positions agree with TRBD1. Germline CDR1 and CDR2: LNHDA and SQIVND (reference sequence). The CDR3 runs 12 residues. J lost 4 bases, V lost 9 bases, and 1 base had no gene match. CDR3 in DNA: TGTGCCAGCGGGACAGGGGGAAACACCATATATTTT. It codes for CASGTGGNTIYF.

The chain is built from TRBV9 and TRBJ2-3; D is unclear. V was cut by 4 bases and J by 6 bases, with 12 bases left in between. The CDR3 is made up of 13 amino acids. Germline loops: CDR1 SGDLS, CDR2 YYNGEE. Here the CDR3 reads CASSSTDPDTQYF. The CDR3 nucleotides read TGTGCCAGCAGCTCCACAGACCCCGATACGCAGTATTTT.

V gene TRBV20-1 combines with J gene TRBJ2-7; no definite D call. This CDR3 region has 11 residues. CDR1 is DFQATT, CDR2 SNEGSKA, per germline (reference sequence). Between the trimmed V and J ends, which lost 0 bases and 9 bases, there was a span of 9 bases. CDR3 bases: TGCAGTGCTAGAGATCACTCTGGGCAGTACTTC. As protein: CSARDHSGQYF.

V gene TRBV4-2 combines with J gene TRBJ2-5; TRBD2 is a possible D gene (6 bases). Germline V CDR1 and CDR2: LGHNA, YNFKEQ. With 4 bases removed from V and 5 bases from J, the gap between germline ends came to 23 bases. This CDR3 comprises 17 residues. The CDR3 DNA sequence: TGTGCCAGCAGCCGAGTGAGTGGCACTTCTGGGGGGGAGACCCAGTACTTC. The encoded protein is CASSRVSGTSGGETQYF.

The rearrangement joins TRBV23-1 to TRBJ1-2, with TRBD1 identical over 11 bases. TRBV23-1 has ORF status, its function being uncertain. V lost 4 bases to trimming and J lost 2 bases; unmatched junction nucleotides: 0. The CDR3 totals 14 residues. This chain's CDR3 is CASSRDRGNYGYTF. Here the CDR3 DNA reads TGCGCCAGCAGTCGGGACAGGGGGAACTATGGCTACACCTTC.

This clone was seen once. The chain couples TRBV18 to TRBJ1-2; TRBD1 aligns across 9 bases. The germline V gene has CDR1 KGHSH and CDR2 LQKENI. The CDR3 has 14 residues. With 3 bases clipped from V and 7 bases from J, the junction kept 6 bases outside the gene matches. CDR3 coding DNA: TGTGCCAGCTCACCGCCCGGGACAGGGCTTGGCTACACCTTC. Protein product: CASSPPGTGLGYTF.

The sample holds one count of this clone. The chain employs TRBV12-3 or TRBV12-4 and TRBJ1-5, with a weak D call TRBD1 (5 bases). Trimming left V 7 bases short and J 5 bases short, with 12 bases between. CDR3 length: 13 amino acids. DNA for the CDR3: TGTGCCAGCACCCCGGGGGGGTATCAGCCCCAGCATTTT. Protein product: CASTPGGYQPQHF.

This clone was found a few times. The chain recombines TRBV28 with TRBJ1-3, with D possibly matching TRBD1 (5 bases). Germline V gene data show CDR1 as MDHEN and CDR2 as SYDVKM. The CDR3 runs 15 residues. Between the trimmed V and J ends, which lost 2 bases and 8 bases, there was a span of 16 bases. The CDR3 DNA reads TGTGCCAGCAGTTTAAACCTCCAGGGTGGCGACACCATATATTTT. Its protein product is CASSLNLQGGDTIYF.

This rearrangement joins TRBV28 to TRBJ1-1, with D tentatively TRBD1 (5 bases). The CDR3 runs 14 residues. Germline V gene sequence: CDR1 MDHEN, CDR2 SYDVKM. V was pared by 2 bases and J by 3 bases, with 10 bases between. DNA for the CDR3: TGTGCCAGCAGTTTAGGGGCCAGCTACACTGAAGCTTTCTTT. Its translation is CASSLGASYTEAFF. Drawing the rest from reference TRBV28 and TRBJ1-1, the complete variable domain is DVKVTQSSRYLVKRTGEKVFLECVQDMDHENMFWYRQDPGLGLRLIYFSYDVKMKEKGDIPEGYSVSREKKERFSLILESASTNQTSMYLCASSLGASYTEAFFGQGTRLTVV.